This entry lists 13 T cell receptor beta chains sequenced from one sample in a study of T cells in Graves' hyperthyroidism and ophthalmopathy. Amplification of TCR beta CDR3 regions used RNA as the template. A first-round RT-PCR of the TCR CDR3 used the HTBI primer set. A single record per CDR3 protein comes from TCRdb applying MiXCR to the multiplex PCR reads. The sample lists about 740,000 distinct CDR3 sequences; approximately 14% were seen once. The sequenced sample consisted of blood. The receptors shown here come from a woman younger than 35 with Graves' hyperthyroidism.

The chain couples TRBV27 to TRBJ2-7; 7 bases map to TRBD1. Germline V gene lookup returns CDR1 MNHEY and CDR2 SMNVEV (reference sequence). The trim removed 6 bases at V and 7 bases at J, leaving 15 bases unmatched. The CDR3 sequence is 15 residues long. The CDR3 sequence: CASRDLGGSRDEQYF. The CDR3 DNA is TGTGCCAGCAGGGACCTAGGGGGCTCTAGGGATGAGCAGTACTTC.

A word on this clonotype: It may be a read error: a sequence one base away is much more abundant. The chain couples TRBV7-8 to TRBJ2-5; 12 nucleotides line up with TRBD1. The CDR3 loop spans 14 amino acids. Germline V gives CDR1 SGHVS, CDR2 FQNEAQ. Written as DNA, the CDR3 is TGTGCCAGCAGCTGGGGACAGGGGGCAGAGTCCCAGTACTTC. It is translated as CASSWGQGAESQYF.

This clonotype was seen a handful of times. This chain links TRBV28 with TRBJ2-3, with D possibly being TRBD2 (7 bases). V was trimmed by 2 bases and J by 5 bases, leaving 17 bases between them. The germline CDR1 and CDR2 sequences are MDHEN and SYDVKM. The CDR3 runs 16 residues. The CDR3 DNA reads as TGTGCCAGCAGTTTAGGCGGAGGGGGGGTTTTAGATACGCAGTATTTT. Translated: CASSLGGGGVLDTQYF.

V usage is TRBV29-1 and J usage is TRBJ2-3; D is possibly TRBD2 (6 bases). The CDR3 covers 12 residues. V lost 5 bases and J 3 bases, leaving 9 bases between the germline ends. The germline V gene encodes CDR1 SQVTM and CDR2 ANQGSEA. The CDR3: CSVRLATDTQYF. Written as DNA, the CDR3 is TGCAGCGTTCGCCTAGCGACAGATACGCAGTATTTT.

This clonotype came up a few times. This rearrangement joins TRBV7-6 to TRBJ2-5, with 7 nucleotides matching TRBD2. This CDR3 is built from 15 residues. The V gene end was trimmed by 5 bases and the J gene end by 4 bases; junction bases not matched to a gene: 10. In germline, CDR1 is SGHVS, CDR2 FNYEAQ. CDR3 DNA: TGTGCCAGCAGCCAACCGAGGACTAGGGGAGAGACCCAGTACTTC. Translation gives CASSQPRTRGETQYF.

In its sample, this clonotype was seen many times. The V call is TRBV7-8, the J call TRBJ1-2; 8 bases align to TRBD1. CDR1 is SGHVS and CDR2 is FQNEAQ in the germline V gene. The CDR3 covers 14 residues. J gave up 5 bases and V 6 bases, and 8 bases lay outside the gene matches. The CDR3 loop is CASSRETGEYGYTF. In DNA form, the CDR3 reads TGTGCCAGCAGTCGAGAGACAGGGGAGTATGGCTACACCTTC.

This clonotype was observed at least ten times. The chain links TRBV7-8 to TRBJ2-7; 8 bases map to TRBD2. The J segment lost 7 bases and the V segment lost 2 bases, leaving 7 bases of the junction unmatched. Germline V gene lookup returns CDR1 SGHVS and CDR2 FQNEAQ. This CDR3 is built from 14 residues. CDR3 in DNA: TGTGCCAGCAGCTTACGGCGGGCGGGGGGAGAGCAGTACTTC. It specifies CASSLRRAGGEQYF.

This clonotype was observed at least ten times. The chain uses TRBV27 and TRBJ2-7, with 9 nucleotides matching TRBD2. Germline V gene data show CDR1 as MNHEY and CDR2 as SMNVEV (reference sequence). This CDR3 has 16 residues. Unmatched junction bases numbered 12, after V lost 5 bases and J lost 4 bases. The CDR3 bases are TGTGCCAGCAGTCCATCATTAGCGGGAGTCCTGTACGAGCAGTACTTC. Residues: CASSPSLAGVLYEQYF.

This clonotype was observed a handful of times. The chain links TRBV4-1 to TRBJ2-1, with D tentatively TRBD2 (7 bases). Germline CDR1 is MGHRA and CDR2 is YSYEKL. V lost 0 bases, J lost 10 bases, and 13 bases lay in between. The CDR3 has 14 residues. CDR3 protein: CASSQDGGGGEQFF. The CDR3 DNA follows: TGCGCCAGCAGCCAAGATGGGGGGGGCGGCGAGCAGTTCTTC.

The chain's CDR3 is CSVPGDRSYTF. DNA for the CDR3: TGCAGCGTTCCGGGCGACAGGTCGTACACCTTC. The chain uses TRBV29-1 and TRBJ1-2; a weak D match, TRBD1 (6 bases). This CDR3 contains 11 residues. Per the germline V gene, CDR1 is SQVTM and CDR2 is ANQGSEA. V was cut by 5 bases and J by 11 bases, with 15 bases left in between.

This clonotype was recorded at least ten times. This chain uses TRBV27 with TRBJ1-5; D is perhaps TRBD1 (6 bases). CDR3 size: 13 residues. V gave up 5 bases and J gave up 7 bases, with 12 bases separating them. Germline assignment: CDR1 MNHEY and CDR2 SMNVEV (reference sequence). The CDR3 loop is CASSPQGQQPQHF. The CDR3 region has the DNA TGTGCCAGCAGTCCCCAGGGGCAACAGCCCCAGCATTTT.

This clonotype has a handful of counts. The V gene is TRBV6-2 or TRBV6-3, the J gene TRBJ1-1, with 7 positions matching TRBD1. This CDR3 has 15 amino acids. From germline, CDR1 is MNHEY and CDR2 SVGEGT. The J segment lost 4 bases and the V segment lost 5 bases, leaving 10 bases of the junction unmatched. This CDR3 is CASSDLSGGATEAFF. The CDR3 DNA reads TGTGCCAGCAGTGACCTGTCAGGGGGGGCCACTGAAGCTTTCTTT.

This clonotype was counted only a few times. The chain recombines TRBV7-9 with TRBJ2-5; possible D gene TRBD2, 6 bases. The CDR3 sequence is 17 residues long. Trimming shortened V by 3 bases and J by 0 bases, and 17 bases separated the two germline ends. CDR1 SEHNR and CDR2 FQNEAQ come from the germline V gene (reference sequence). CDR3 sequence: CASSLLGRDANQETQYF. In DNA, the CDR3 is TGTGCCAGCAGCTTGCTGGGGCGGGATGCCAACCAAGAGACCCAGTACTTC.